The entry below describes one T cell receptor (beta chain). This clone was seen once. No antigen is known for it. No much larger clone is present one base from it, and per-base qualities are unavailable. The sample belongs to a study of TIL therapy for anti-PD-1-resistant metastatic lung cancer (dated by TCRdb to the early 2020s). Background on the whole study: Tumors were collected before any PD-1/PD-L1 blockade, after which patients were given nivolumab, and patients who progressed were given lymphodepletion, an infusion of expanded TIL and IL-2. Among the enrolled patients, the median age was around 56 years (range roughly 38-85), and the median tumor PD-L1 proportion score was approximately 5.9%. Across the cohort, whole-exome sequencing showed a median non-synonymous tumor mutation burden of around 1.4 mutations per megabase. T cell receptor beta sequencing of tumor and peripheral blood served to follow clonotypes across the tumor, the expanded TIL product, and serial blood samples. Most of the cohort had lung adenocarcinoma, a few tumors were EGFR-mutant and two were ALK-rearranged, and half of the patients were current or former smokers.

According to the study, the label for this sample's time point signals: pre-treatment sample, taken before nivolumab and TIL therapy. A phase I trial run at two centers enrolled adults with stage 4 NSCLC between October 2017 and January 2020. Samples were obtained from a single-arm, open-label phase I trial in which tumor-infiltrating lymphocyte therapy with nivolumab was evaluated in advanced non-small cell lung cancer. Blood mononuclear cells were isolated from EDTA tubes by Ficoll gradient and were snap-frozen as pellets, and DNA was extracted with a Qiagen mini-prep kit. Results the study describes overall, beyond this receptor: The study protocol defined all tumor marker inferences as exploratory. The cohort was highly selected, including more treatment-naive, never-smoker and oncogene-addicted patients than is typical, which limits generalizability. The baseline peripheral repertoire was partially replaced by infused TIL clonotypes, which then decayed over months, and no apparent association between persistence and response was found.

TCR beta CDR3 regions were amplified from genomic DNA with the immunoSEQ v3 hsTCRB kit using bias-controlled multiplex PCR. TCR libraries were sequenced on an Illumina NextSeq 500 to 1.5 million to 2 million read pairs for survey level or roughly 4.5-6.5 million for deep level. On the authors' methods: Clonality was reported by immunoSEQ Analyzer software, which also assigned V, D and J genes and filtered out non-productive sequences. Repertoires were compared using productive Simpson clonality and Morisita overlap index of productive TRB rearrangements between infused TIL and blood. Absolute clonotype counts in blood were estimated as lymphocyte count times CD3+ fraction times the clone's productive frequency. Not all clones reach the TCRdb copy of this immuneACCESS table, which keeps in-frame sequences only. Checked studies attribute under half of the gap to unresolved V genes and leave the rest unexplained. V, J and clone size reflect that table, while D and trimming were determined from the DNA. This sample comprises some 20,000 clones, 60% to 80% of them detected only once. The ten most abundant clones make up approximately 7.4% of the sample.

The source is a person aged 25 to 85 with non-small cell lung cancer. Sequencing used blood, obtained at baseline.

The DNA reads TGCGCCAGCAGATCTTGGGCCCCCACGGGGGCCGCCTACGAGCAGTACTTC. Translated, this is CASRSWAPTGAAYEQYF. The chain joins TRBV5-1 to TRBJ2-7, with the D call tentatively TRBD1 or TRBD2, each fitting 6 bases. V and J lose 5 bases and 2 bases, and a span of 23 bases separates them. CDR1 SGHRS and CDR2 YFSETQ are derived from the germline V gene. The CDR3 runs 17 amino acids, cysteine and phenylalanine included. The read is trimmed to its CDR3 DNA, 51 bases read in frame from base 1.